Listed below are T cell receptor beta chains from one sample, sequenced in a study of blood T cell repertoires in COVID-19. Generated by immunoSEQ multiplex PCR, the TCRdb table keeps only in-frame clones and is missing some. The table lists about 240,000 clones, about 80% of them singletons. Source material: peripheral blood. The source of these receptors is a young man who had recovered from COVID-19. Both conserved end residues are part of each CDR3. Fields, in order: V gene, D gene, clone size, J gene, CDR3 DNA, CDR3 protein. A D gene is named only where the DNA matches it firmly. Clone size is stated in some rows and not others, as once, few, many or a class when expanded.

V gene: TRBV11-2
D gene: .
clone size: .
J gene: TRBJ1-1
CDR3 DNA: TGTGCCAGCAGTTCAGGGGCTCGCACTGAAGCTTTCTTT
CDR3 protein: CASSSGARTEAFF

V gene: TRBV11-2
D gene: .
clone size: .
J gene: TRBJ2-2
CDR3 DNA: TGTGCCAGCAGCTCAGACGGGAACGCGAACACCGGGGAGCTGTTTTTT
CDR3 protein: CASSSDGNANTGELFF

V gene: TRBV19
D gene: .
clone size: .
J gene: TRBJ1-1
CDR3 DNA: TGTGCCAGTAGTTCGGACAGCCAGGCCGAGGGAGCTTTCTTT
CDR3 protein: CASSSDSQAEGAFF

V gene: TRBV28
D gene: .
clone size: .
J gene: TRBJ2-1
CDR3 DNA: TGTGCCAGCAGTTTTTACAGGGAAATCAATGAGCAGTTCTTC
CDR3 protein: CASSFYREINEQFF

V gene: TRBV5-6
D gene: TRBD1
clone size: .
J gene: TRBJ1-3
CDR3 DNA: TGTGCCAGCAGGCGCTGGACAGGGGGAAGAAACACCATATATTTT
CDR3 protein: CASRRWTGGRNTIYF

V gene: TRBV29-1
D gene: TRBD1
clone size: .
J gene: TRBJ2-6
CDR3 DNA: TGCAGCGTTGGGACAGGGGGCTATGGGGCCAACGTCCTGACTTTC
CDR3 protein: CSVGTGGYGANVLTF

V gene: TRBV28
D gene: .
clone size: .
J gene: TRBJ2-2
CDR3 DNA: TGTGCCAGCAGTATCGGTGGCAGGGCGGGGACCGGGGAGCTGTTTTTT
CDR3 protein: CASSIGGRAGTGELFF

V gene: TRBV9
D gene: .
clone size: .
J gene: TRBJ1-2
CDR3 DNA: TGTGCCAGCAGCGTAGAGCAGGGCTATGGCTACACCTTC
CDR3 protein: CASSVEQGYGYTF

V gene: TRBV5-1
D gene: .
clone size: .
J gene: TRBJ2-5
CDR3 DNA: TGCGCCAGCAGCTTGGGGTCGGAGGTGGGGACCCAGTACTTC
CDR3 protein: CASSLGSEVGTQYF

V gene: TRBV7-6
D gene: .
clone size: few
J gene: TRBJ1-4
CDR3 DNA: TGTGCCAGCAGCGCCCCCGGCGGGGGCCGGGAAAAACTGTTTTTT
CDR3 protein: CASSAPGGGREKLFF

V gene: TRBV3-1/TRBV3-2
D gene: TRBD1
clone size: .
J gene: TRBJ1-1
CDR3 DNA: TGTGCCAGCCGGATAGGACAGGGGGCTGAAGCTTTCTTT
CDR3 protein: CASRIGQGAEAFF

V gene: TRBV5-1
D gene: .
clone size: .
J gene: TRBJ1-5
CDR3 DNA: TGCGCCAGCAGCGGGCAGGGTGGACAGCCCCAGCATTTT
CDR3 protein: CASSGQGGQPQHF

V gene: TRBV2
D gene: .
clone size: .
J gene: TRBJ2-5
CDR3 DNA: TGTGCCAGCAGTGATGACACCAAGACCCAGTACTTC
CDR3 protein: CASSDDTKTQYF